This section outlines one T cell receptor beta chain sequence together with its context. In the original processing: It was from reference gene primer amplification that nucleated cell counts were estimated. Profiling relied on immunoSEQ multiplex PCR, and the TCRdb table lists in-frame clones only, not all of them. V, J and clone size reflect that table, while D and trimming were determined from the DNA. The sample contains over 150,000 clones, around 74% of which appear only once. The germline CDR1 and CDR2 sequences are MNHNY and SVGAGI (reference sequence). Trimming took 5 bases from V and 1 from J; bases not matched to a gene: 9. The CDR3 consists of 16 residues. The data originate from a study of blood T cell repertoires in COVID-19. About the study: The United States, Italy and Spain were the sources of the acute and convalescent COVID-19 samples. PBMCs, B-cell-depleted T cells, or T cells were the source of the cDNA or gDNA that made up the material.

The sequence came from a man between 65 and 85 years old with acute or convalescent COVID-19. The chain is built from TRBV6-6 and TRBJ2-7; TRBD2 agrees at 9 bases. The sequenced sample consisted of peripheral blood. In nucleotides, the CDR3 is TGTGCCAGCAGTCCTCCCCTAGCGGGGAGATCCTACGAGCAGTACTTC. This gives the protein CASSPPLAGRSYEQYF.